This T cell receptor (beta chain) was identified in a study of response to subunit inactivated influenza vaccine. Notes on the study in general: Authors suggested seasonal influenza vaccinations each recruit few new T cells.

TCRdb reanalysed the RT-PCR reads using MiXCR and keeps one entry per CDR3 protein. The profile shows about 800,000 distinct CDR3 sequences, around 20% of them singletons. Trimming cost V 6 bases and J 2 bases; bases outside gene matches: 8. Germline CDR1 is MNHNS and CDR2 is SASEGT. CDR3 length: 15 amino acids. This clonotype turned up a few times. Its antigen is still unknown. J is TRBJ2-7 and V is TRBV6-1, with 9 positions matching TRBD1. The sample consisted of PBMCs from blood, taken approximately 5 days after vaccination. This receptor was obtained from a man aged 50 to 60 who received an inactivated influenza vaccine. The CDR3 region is CASSGGQGRAYEQYF. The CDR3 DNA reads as TGTGCCAGCAGCGGGGGACAGGGAAGGGCCTACGAGCAGTACTTC.